The subject of this entry is one T cell receptor beta chain. The germline V and J ends were trimmed by 4 bases and 0 bases, with 15 bases remaining between them. The germline V gene has CDR1 LNHDA and CDR2 SQIVND (reference sequence). CDR3 size: 17 residues. This record belongs to a study of blood T cell repertoires in COVID-19. In the study overall: COVID-19 samples from acute and convalescent phases originated in the United States, Italy and Spain.

Generated by immunoSEQ multiplex PCR, the TCRdb table keeps only in-frame clones and is missing some. The table lists fewer than 150,000 clones, 75% to 90% of them singletons. The rearrangement joins TRBV19 to TRBJ1-4, with D possibly TRBD1 on 5 matching bases. This clonotype was sampled from a human donor in a cohort sampled during active COVID-19. The sample consisted of peripheral blood. CDR3 protein: CASSKMTIRATNEKLFF. The CDR3 nucleotides are TGTGCCAGTAGTAAAATGACGATCAGGGCAACTAATGAAAAACTGTTTTTT.